Presented here are 21 T cell receptor beta chains from one specimen sequenced in a study of vaccination and CD4 T cells after COVID-19. The antigens of these receptors remain unknown. Treatment here: approximately nine-day PBMC culture with coronavirus spike peptide pools or control peptides (ViraFEST assay). During the years 2011-2018, before the COVID-19 pandemic, the unexposed donor's CD4+ T cells were collected. An Oncomine TCR Beta short-read assay was used to sequence the DNA from cultured CD4+ T cells. TCRdb called the PCR reads again in MiXCR, with one record for every CDR3 protein. This sample has under 7,500 distinct CDR3 sequences; just over 40% occur once, and the top ten carry about a third. The sequenced sample was CD4+ T cells from blood, cultured in vitro. The receptors come from a human donor in good health.

The table lists this clonotype with a few counts. This chain connects TRBV19 to TRBJ1-5; 7 bases align to TRBD1. The length of the CDR3 is 18 residues. V was pared by 4 bases and J by 7 bases, with 19 bases of the junction left unmatched. Germline V lookup: CDR1 LNHDA, CDR2 SQIVND (reference sequence). The CDR3 coding sequence is TGTGCCAGTAGTACCGGTTGGGTTCGTTACAGGGGCCGCCAGCCCCAGCATTTT. As protein: CASSTGWVRYRGRQPQHF.

This clonotype was seen a few times. V gene TRBV6-2 or TRBV6-3 combines with J gene TRBJ1-5; TRBD1 matches at 7 bases. Germline CDR1 MNHEY, CDR2 SVGEGT. The J segment lost 3 bases and the V segment lost 5 bases, leaving 1 base of the junction unmatched. This CDR3 spans 13 amino acids. CDR3 DNA: TGTGCCAGCAGTGGACAGGACAATCAGCCCCAGCATTTT. Residues: CASSGQDNQPQHF.

The chain links TRBV20-1 to TRBJ1-3, with 11 positions matching TRBD1. The germline CDR1 and CDR2 sequences are DFQATT and SNEGSKA (reference sequence). The CDR3 spans 15 residues. Losses at the gene ends were 5 bases for V and 4 bases for J; bases not matched to a gene: 7. The CDR3 protein is CSAEGQGVGGNTIYF. Here the CDR3 DNA reads TGCAGTGCTGAGGGACAGGGGGTCGGAGGAAACACCATATATTTT.

The chain couples TRBV11-2 to TRBJ1-2; no definite D call. Trimming removed 1 base at V and 0 bases at J, with 9 bases between. CDR1 and CDR2 from the germline V gene are SGHAT and FQNNGV. The CDR3 length is 15 residues. The CDR3 DNA is TGTGCCAGCAGCTTAGCCGGCTTTACTAACTATGGCTACACCTTC. This codes for CASSLAGFTNYGYTF.

In its sample, this clonotype was seen a few times. The chain couples TRBV7-2 to TRBJ1-2; D ambiguous. Trimming left V 0 bases short and J 8 bases short, with 10 bases between. CDR3 length equals 13 residues. The germline V gene encodes CDR1 SGHTA and CDR2 FQGNSA. Written as DNA, the CDR3 is TGTGCCAGCAGCTTAGCTCTGACGTACGGCTACACCTTC. It codes for CASSLALTYGYTF.

The rearrangement links TRBV5-1 to TRBJ2-5; 7 nucleotides agree with TRBD2. The junction had 4 bases not matched to a gene; V was cut back by 0 bases and J by 5 bases. Germline V gene lookup returns CDR1 SGHRS and CDR2 YFSETQ. The length of the CDR3 is 14 residues. CDR3 residues: CASSLAGRSETQYF. Written as DNA, the CDR3 is TGCGCCAGCAGCTTGGCCGGGAGGTCTGAGACCCAGTACTTC.

This clonotype was seen only a few times. V and J are TRBV30 and TRBJ1-2, with no clear D. Trimming stripped 0 bases from V and 0 bases from J, with 11 bases between. Germline CDR1 is GTSNPN and CDR2 is SVGIG (reference sequence). The CDR3 length is 15 residues. CDR3 coding DNA: TGTGCCTGGAGTGTACTCGGCAGAGCTAACTATGGCTACACCTTC. Its translation: CAWSVLGRANYGYTF.

This clonotype was counted only a few times. The rearrangement uses TRBV20-1 and TRBJ2-2; D gene ambiguous. CDR1 is DFQATT and CDR2 is SNEGSKA in the germline V gene (reference sequence). V dropped 2 bases and J dropped 1 base, with 8 bases sitting between them. This CDR3 is 14 amino acids long. CDR3 sequence reads: CSARNAGNTGELFF. DNA of the CDR3: TGCAGTGCTAGAAATGCCGGGAACACCGGGGAGCTGTTTTTT.

This clonotype showed up just a few times. CDR3 nucleotides: TGTGCCAGCTCGTCGGCAGGGGACACCGGGGAGCTGTTTTTT. Encoded protein: CASSSAGDTGELFF. J is TRBJ2-2 and V is TRBV18; a weak D match, TRBD1 (6 bases). Trimming stripped 6 bases from V and 3 bases from J, with 11 bases between. The CDR3 consists of 14 residues. The germline gives CDR1 KGHSH, CDR2 LQKENI.

In this sample, this clonotype turned up a few times. This rearrangement joins TRBV20-1 to TRBJ2-7, with D possibly being TRBD1 or TRBD2 (5 bases each). The CDR3 sequence is 14 residues long. Germline V gene lookup returns CDR1 DFQATT and CDR2 SNEGSKA (reference sequence). Between the trimmed V and J ends, which lost 6 bases and 2 bases, there was a span of 17 bases. Here the CDR3 reads CSALGTGRTYEQYF. The CDR3 region has the DNA TGCAGTGCGCTCGGGACGGGAAGAACCTACGAGCAGTACTTC.

This clonotype was observed a handful of times. The rearrangement links TRBV15 to TRBJ2-1, with TRBD2 matching 8 bases. The J call may not be correct, given that the DNA end is closer to TRBJ2-7. Per the germline V gene, CDR1 is LNHNV and CDR2 is YYDKDF (reference sequence). This CDR3 is built from 16 residues. CDR3 coding DNA: TGTGCCACCAGCAGAGAGACAGCCGGGAGGGCCTACGAGCAGTACTTC. Its protein product is CATSRETAGRAYEQYF.

The chain carries TRBV7-2 and TRBJ2-1; 8 bases line up with TRBD2. Germline V gene sequence: CDR1 SGHTA, CDR2 FQGNSA. Unmatched junction bases numbered 4, after V lost 0 bases and J lost 6 bases. CDR3 size: 15 residues. CDR3 DNA sequence: TGTGCCAGCAGCTTAGCTAGCGGGACTTCCAATGAGCAGTTCTTC. Amino acids: CASSLASGTSNEQFF.

This sequence joins TRBV20-1 and TRBJ2-3; D possibly matches TRBD1 or TRBD2 (5 bases each). The CDR3 contains 15 residues. V dropped 3 bases and J dropped 5 bases, with 18 bases sitting between them. Germline assignment: CDR1 DFQATT and CDR2 SNEGSKA (reference sequence). The CDR3 sequence is CSASVQGRAQDTQYF. As DNA, the CDR3 is TGCAGTGCTAGTGTCCAGGGACGGGCCCAAGATACGCAGTATTTT.

This rearrangement joins TRBV7-2 to TRBJ2-7, with 10 bases fitting TRBD2. V lost 1 base, J lost 2 bases, and 8 bases stayed unmatched. The V gene's germline CDR1 is SGHTA and CDR2 FQGNSA. This CDR3 is built from 17 residues. For the CDR3, the DNA is TGTGCCAGCAGCTTAGGGGCTAGCGGGGGCGCCCCCTACGAGCAGTACTTC. Amino acid sequence: CASSLGASGGAPYEQYF.

This clonotype was recorded a few times. The CDR3 DNA follows: TGTGCCAGCAGTGGGCAGGCGGATCAGCCCCAGCATTTT. Residues: CASSGQADQPQHF. The V gene is TRBV2, the J gene TRBJ1-5; no reliable D call. The CDR3 spans 13 residues. CDR1 SNHLY and CDR2 FYNNEI come from the germline V gene. Trimming shortened V by 4 bases and J by 5 bases, and 9 bases separated the two germline ends.

The J gene is TRBJ1-6, the V gene TRBV28; no reliable D call. The V and J ends lost 4 bases and 9 bases respectively, with 4 bases between them. Germline CDR1 is MDHEN and CDR2 is SYDVKM. The length of the CDR3 is 11 residues. As DNA, the CDR3 is TGTGCCAGCAGTTCCAGTTCACCCCTCCACTTT. Translated: CASSSSSPLHF.

This clonotype turned up a few times. The chain joins TRBV12-3 or TRBV12-4 to TRBJ2-2; D ambiguous. The CDR3 has 12 residues. The V end was cut by 6 bases, the J end by 7 bases, with 9 bases between. The CDR3 spells CASSVDHGELFF. CDR3 coding DNA: TGTGCCAGCAGCGTAGATCACGGGGAGCTGTTTTTT.

The rearrangement joins TRBV7-2 to TRBJ2-1; D might be TRBD2 (6 bases). The CDR3 covers 17 residues. Germline loops: CDR1 SGHTA, CDR2 FQGNSA. The ends were cut back, 0 bases at V and 0 bases at J, with 12 bases in the middle. In DNA, the CDR3 is TGTGCCAGCAGCTTAGCGGGAGGCCTTAGCTCCTACAATGAGCAGTTCTTC. This gives the protein CASSLAGGLSSYNEQFF.

This rearrangement joins TRBV6-1 to TRBJ2-2; 8 nucleotides agree with TRBD1. Germline V gene lookup returns CDR1 MNHNS and CDR2 SASEGT. The V and J ends lost 1 base and 7 bases, in that order; junction bases with no gene match: 20. The CDR3 length is 20 residues. The CDR3 region is CASSEGIEVARGPLVGELFF. CDR3 bases: TGTGCCAGCAGTGAAGGGATAGAGGTTGCCAGGGGGCCGCTGGTCGGGGAGCTGTTTTTT.

In its sample, this clonotype was seen a few times. The chain uses TRBV19 and TRBJ1-1, with 8 bases fitting TRBD1. Germline lookup yields CDR1 LNHDA and CDR2 SQIVND (reference sequence). The CDR3 consists of 15 residues. The V segment lost 5 bases and the J segment 7 bases; nucleotides outside the gene matches: 12. CDR3 residues: CASSPRLDRDFEAFF. Here the CDR3 DNA reads TGTGCCAGTAGTCCGCGCCTGGACAGGGACTTTGAAGCTTTCTTT.

The chain couples TRBV6-2 or TRBV6-3 to TRBJ1-5; D unresolved. The V gene's germline CDR1 is MNHEY and CDR2 SVGEGT. The V end was cut by 6 bases, the J end by 0 bases, with 12 bases between. CDR3 size: 15 residues. The CDR3 DNA reads as TGTGCCAGCAGCCGCCCCCGGAATAGCAATCAGCCCCAGCATTTT. It specifies CASSRPRNSNQPQHF.